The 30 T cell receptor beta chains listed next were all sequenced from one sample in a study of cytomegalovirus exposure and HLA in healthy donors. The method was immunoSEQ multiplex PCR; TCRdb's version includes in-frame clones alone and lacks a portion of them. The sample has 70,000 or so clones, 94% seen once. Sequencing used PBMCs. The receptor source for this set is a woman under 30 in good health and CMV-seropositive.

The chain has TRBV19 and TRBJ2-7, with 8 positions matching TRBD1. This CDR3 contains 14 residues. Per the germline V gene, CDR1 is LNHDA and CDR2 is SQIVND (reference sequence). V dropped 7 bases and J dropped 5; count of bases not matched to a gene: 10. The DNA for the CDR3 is TGTGCCAGTACCCAGGGCGGACAGGGCGACGAGCAGTACTTC. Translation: CASTQGGQGDEQYF. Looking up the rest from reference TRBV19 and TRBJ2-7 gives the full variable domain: DGGITQSPKYLFRKEGQNVTLSCEQNLNHDAMYWYRQDPGQGLRLIYYSQIVNDFQKGDIAEGYSVSREKKESFPLTVTSAQKNPTAFYLCASTQGGQGDEQYFGPGTRLTVT.

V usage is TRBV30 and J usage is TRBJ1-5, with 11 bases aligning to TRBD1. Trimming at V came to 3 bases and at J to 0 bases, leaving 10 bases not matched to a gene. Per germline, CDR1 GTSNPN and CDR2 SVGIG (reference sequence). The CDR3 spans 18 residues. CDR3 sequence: CAWRPGTGGTNSNQPQHF. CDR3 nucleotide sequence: TGTGCCTGGAGGCCGGGGACAGGGGGTACCAATAGCAATCAGCCCCAGCATTTT.

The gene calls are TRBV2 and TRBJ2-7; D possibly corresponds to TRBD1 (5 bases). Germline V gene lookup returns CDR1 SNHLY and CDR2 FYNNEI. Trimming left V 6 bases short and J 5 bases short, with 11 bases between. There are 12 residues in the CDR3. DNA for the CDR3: TGTGCCAGCAGGCCCGACAGCCACGAGCAGTACTTC. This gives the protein CASRPDSHEQYF.

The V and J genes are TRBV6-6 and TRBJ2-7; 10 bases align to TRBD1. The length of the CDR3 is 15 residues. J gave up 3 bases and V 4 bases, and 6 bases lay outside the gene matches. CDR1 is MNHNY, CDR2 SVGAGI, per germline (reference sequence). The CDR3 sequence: CASSFLRDRGYEQYF. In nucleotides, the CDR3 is TGTGCCAGCAGTTTCCTCCGGGACAGGGGCTACGAGCAGTACTTC.

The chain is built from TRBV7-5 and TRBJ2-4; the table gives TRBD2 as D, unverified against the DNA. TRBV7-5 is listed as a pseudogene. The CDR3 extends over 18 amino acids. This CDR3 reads CVRSLGLAGGPGKNIQYF. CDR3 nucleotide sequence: TGTGTCAGAAGCTTAGGACTAGCGGGGGGGCCGGGCAAAAACATTCAGTACTTC.

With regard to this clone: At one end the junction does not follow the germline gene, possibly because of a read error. The CDR3 nucleotides read TGTGCCAGCAGTTCCCGACTAGCGGGAGTGATCTTC. This codes for CASSSRLAGVIF. The genes are TRBV7-9 and TRBJ2-1, with 12 bases fitting TRBD2. This CDR3 spans 12 amino acids. Germline CDR1 and CDR2: SEHNR and FQNEAQ (reference sequence).

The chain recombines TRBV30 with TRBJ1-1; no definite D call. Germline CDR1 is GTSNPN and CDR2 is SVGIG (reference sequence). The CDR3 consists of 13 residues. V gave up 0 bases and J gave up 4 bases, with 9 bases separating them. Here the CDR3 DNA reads TGTGCCTGGAGTGTGGGCGTGAGCACTGAAGCTTTCTTT. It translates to CAWSVGVSTEAFF.

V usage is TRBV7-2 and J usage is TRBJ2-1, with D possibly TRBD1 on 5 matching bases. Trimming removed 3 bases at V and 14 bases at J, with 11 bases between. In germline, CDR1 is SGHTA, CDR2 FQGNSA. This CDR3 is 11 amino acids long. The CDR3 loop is CASSFIGAKFF. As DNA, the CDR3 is TGTGCCAGCAGCTTCATAGGGGCGAAGTTCTTC.

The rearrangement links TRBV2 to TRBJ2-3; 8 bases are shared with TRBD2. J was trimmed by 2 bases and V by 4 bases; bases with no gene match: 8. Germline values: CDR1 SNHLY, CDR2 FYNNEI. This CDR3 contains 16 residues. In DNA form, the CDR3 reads TGTGCCAGCAGTGCTCTTGGACTAGCCGCCACAGATACGCAGTATTTT. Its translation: CASSALGLAATDTQYF.

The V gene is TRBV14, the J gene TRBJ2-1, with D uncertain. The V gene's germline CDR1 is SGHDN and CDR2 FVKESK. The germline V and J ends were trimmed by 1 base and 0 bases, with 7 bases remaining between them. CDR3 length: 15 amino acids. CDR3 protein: CASSQVSSSYNEQFF. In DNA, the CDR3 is TGTGCCAGCAGCCAAGTCTCCAGCTCCTACAATGAGCAGTTCTTC.

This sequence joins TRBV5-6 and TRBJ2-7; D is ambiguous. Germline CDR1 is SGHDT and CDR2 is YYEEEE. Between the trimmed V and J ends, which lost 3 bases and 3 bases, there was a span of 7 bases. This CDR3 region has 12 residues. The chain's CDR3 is CASSSHSYEQYF. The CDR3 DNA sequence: TGTGCCAGCAGCTCTCACAGCTACGAGCAGTACTTC.

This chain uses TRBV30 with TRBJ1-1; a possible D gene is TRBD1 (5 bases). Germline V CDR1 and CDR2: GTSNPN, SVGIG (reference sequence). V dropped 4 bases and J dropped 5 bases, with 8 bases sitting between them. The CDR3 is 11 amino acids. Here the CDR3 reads CAWNRLTEAFF. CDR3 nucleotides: TGTGCCTGGAACAGGTTGACTGAAGCTTTCTTT.

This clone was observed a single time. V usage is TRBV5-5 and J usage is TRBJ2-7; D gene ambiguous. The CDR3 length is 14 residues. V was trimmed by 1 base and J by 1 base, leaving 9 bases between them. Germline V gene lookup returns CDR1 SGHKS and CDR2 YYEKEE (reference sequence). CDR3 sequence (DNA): TGTGCCAGCAGCTTGACTCCCTCGTCCTACGAGCAGTACTTC. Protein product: CASSLTPSSYEQYF.

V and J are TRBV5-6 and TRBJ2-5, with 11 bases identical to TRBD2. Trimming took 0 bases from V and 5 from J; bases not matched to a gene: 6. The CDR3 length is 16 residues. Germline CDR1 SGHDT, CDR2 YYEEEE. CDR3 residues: CASSLVTSGIGETQYF. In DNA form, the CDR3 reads TGTGCCAGCAGCTTGGTGACTAGCGGGATAGGTGAGACCCAGTACTTC.

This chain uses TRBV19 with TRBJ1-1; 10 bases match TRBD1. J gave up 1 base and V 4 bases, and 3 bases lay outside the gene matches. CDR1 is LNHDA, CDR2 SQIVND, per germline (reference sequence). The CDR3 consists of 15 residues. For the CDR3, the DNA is TGTGCCAGTAGTAACGGACAGGGGGGGAACACTGAAGCTTTCTTT. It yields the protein CASSNGQGGNTEAFF.

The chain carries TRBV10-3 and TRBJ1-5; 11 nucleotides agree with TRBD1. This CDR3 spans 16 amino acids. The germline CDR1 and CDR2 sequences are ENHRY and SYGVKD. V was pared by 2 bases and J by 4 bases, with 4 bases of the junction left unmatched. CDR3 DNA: TGTGCCATCAGTGAGGAGGGACAGGGGGATAATCAGCCCCAGCATTTT. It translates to CAISEEGQGDNQPQHF.

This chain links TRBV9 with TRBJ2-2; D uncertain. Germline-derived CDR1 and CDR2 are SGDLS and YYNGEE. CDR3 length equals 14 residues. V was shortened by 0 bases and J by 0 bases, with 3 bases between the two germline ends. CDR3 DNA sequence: TGTGCCAGCAGCGTAGGGCCGAACACCGGGGAGCTGTTTTTT. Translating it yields CASSVGPNTGELFF. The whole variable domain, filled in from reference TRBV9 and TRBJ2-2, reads DSGVTQTPKHLITATGQRVTLRCSPRSGDLSVYWYQQSLDQGLQFLIQYYNGEERAKGNILERFSAQQFPDLHSELNLSSLELGDSALYFCASSVGPNTGELFFGEGSRLTVL.

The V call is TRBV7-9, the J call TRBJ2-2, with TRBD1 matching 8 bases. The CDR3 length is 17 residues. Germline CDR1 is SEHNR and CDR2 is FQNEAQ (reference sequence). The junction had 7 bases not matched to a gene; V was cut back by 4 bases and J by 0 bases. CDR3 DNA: TGTGCCAGCAGCTCCCCTTGGGACAGGACGAACACCGGGGAGCTGTTTTTT. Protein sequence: CASSSPWDRTNTGELFF. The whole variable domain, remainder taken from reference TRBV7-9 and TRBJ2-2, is DTGVSQNPRHKITKRGQNVTFRCDPISEHNRLYWYRQTLGQGPEFLTYFQNEAQLEKSRLLSDRFSAERPKGSFSTLEIQRTEQGDSAMYLCASSSPWDRTNTGELFFGEGSRLTVL.

The CDR3 here is CAWTPTGTGELFF. CDR3 DNA: TGTGCCTGGACGCCGACAGGGACCGGGGAGCTGTTTTTT. The chain employs TRBV30 and TRBJ2-2; 7 bases line up with TRBD1. J gave up 5 bases and V 4 bases, and 4 bases lay outside the gene matches. The CDR3 runs 13 residues. Per the germline V gene, CDR1 is GTSNPN and CDR2 is SVGIG (reference sequence).

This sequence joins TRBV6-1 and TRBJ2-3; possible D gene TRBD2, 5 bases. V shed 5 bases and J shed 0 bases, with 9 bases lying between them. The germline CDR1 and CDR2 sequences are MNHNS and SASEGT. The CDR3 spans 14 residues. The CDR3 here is CASSSRTSTDTQYF. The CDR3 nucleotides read TGTGCCAGCAGTTCTCGGACTAGCACAGATACGCAGTATTTT.

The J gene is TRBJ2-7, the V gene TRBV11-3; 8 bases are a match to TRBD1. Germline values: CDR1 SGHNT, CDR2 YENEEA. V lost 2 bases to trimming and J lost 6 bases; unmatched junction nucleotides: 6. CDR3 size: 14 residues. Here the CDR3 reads CASSLSAGGGEQYF. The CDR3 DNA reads TGTGCCAGCAGCTTATCTGCAGGGGGCGGCGAGCAGTACTTC. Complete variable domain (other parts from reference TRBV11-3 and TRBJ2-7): EAGVVQSPRYKIIEKKQPVAFWCNPISGHNTLYWYLQNLGQGPELLIRYENEEAVDDSQLPKDRFSAERLKGVDSTLKIQPAELGDSAVYLCASSLSAGGGEQYFGPGTRLTVT.

The CDR3 is CASGPQVMNTEAFF. The CDR3 DNA reads as TGTGCTAGTGGTCCTCAGGTTATGAACACTGAAGCTTTCTTT. This rearrangement joins TRBV12-5 to TRBJ1-1; D is unresolved. The CDR3 runs 14 residues. V was clipped by 5 bases and J by 0 bases, with 10 bases between them. Germline V gene sequence: CDR1 LGHNT, CDR2 FRNRAP.

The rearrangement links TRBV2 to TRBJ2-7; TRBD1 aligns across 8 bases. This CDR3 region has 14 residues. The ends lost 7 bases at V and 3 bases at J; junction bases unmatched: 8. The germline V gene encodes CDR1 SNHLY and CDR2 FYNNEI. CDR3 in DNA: TGTGCCAGCACCCCGGACAGGGTGAACTACGAGCAGTACTTC. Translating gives CASTPDRVNYEQYF.

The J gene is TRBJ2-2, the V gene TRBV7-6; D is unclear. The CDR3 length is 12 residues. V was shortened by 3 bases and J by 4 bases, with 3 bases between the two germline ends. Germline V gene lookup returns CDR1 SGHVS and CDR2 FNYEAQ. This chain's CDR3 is CASSFRTGELFF. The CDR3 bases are TGTGCCAGCAGCTTCCGCACCGGGGAGCTGTTTTTT.

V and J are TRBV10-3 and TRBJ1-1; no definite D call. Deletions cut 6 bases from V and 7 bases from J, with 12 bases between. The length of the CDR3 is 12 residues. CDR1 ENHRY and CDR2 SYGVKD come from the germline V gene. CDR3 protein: CAIRGHTREAFF. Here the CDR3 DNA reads TGTGCCATCAGGGGCCACACGCGTGAAGCTTTCTTT.

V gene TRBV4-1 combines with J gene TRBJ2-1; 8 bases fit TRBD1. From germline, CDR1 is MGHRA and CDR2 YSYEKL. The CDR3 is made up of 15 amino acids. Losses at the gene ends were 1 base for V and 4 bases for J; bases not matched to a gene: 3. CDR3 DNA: TGCGCCAGCAGCCAAGGACAGGGGCTTTACAATGAGCAGTTCTTC. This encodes CASSQGQGLYNEQFF.

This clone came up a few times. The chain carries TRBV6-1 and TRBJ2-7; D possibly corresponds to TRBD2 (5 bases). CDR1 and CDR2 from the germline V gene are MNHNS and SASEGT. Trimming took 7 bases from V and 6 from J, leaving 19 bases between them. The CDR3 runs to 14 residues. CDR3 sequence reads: CASTDGEFSSEQYF. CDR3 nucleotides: TGTGCCAGCACCGACGGGGAATTTTCAAGCGAGCAGTACTTC.

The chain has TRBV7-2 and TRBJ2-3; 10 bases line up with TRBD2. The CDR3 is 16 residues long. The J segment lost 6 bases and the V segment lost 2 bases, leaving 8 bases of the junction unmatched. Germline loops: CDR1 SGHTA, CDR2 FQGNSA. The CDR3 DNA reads TGTGCCAGCAGCTTACAAGCGGGGGGGCAGGGGGATACGCAGTATTTT. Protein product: CASSLQAGGQGDTQYF.

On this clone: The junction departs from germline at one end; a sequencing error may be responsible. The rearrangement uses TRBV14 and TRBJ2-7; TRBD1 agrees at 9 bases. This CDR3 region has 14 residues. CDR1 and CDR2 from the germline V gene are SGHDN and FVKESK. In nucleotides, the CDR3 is TGTGCCAGCAGCAAAGACAGGGGGACCTACGAGCAGTACTTC. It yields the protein CASSKDRGTYEQYF.

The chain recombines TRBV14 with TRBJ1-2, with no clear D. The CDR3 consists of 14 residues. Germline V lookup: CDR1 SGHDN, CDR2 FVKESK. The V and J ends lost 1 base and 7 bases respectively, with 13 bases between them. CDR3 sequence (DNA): TGTGCCAGCAGCCAAGCAGAGGGAACAAGTGGCTACACCTTC. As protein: CASSQAEGTSGYTF.